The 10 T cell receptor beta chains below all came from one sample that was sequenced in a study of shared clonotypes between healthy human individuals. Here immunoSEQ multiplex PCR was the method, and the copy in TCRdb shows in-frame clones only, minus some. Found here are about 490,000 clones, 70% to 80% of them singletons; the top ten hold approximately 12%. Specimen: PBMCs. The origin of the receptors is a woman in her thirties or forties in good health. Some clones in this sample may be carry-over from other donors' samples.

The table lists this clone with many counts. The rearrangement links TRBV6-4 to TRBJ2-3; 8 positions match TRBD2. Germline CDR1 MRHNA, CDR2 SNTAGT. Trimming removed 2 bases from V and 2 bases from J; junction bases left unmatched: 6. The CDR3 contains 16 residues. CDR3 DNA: TGTGCCAGCAGTGACAGCGCGGGAGGTGCCACAGATACGCAGTATTTT. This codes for CASSDSAGGATDTQYF.

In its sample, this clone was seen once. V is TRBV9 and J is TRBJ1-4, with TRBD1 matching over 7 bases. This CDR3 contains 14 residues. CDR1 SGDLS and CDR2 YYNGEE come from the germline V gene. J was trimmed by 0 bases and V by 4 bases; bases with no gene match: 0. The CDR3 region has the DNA TGTGCCAGCAGCCAGGGGGCAACTAATGAAAAACTGTTTTTT. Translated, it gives CASSQGATNEKLFF.

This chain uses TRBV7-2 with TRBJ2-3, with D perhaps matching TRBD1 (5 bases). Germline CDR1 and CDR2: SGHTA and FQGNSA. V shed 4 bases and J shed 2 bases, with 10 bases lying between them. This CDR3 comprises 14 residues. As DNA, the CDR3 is TGTGCCAGCAGCTCCAGGGCTCTCACAGATACGCAGTATTTT. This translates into CASSSRALTDTQYF.

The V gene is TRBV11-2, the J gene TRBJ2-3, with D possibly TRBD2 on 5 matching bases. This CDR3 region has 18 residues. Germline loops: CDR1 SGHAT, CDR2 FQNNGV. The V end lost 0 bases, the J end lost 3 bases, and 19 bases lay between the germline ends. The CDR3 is CASSLDRLASKGTDTQYF. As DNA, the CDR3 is TGTGCCAGCAGCTTAGATCGGCTAGCTTCAAAAGGGACAGATACGCAGTATTTT.

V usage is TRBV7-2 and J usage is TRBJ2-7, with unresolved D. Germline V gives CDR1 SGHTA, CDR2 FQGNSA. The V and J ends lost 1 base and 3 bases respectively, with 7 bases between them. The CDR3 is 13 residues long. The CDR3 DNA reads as TGTGCCAGCAGCTTAGATAGGAACTACGAGCAGTACTTC. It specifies CASSLDRNYEQYF.

CDR3 nucleotides: TGTGCCAGCAGCTTATTAGGGGGCGCCGGGGAGCTGTTTTTT. Translated, it gives CASSLLGGAGELFF. The chain uses TRBV7-2 and TRBJ2-2; 7 bases are a match to TRBD1. Looked up from germline, CDR1 is SGHTA and CDR2 is FQGNSA. The CDR3 is 14 residues long. J was trimmed by 6 bases and V by 2 bases; bases with no gene match: 3.

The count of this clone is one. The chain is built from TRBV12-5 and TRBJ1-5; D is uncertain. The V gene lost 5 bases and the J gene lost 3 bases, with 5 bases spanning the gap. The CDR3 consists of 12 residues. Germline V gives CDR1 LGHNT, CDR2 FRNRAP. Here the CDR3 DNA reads TGTGCTAGTGGTCTCGCCAATCAGCCCCAGCATTTT. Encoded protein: CASGLANQPQHF.

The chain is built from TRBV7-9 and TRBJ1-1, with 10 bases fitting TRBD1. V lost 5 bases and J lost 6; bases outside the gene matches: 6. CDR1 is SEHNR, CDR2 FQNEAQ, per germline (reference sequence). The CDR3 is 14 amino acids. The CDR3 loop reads CASSPAGTGAEAFF. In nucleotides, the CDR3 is TGTGCCAGCAGCCCGGCCGGGACAGGGGCTGAAGCTTTCTTT.

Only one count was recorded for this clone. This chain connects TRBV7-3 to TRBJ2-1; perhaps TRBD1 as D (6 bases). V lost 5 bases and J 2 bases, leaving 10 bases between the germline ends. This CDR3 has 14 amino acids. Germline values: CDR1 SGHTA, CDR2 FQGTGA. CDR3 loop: CASSTTGAYNEQFF. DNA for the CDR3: TGTGCCAGCAGCACGACAGGCGCCTACAATGAGCAGTTCTTC.

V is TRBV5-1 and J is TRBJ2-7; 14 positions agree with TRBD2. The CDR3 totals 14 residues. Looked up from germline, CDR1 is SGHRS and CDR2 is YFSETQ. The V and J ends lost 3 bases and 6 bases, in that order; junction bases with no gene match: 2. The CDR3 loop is CASSSGLAGVEQYF. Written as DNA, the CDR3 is TGCGCCAGCAGCTCGGGACTAGCGGGAGTCGAGCAGTACTTC. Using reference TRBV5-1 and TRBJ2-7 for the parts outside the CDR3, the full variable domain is KAGVTQTPRYLIKTRGQQVTLSCSPISGHRSVSWYQQTPGQGLQFLFEYFSETQRNKGNFPGRFSGRQFSNSRSEMNVSTLELGDSALYLCASSSGLAGVEQYFGPGTRLTVT.